These T cell receptor beta chains were read from a single sample in a study of vaccination effects on CD4 cells after COVID-19. These receptors' targets are unknown. The protocol was immunoSEQ multiplex PCR, while the TCRdb copy is restricted to in-frame clones and leaves out a portion. The sample lists about 28,000 clones, around 67% occurring once. This sample comprised CD4+ T cells from PBMCs cultured with HCoV-NL63 spike peptides, obtained after COVID-19 vaccination. All receptors come from a human donor who received a COVID-19 vaccine. The CDR3 runs from the conserved cysteine through the conserved F or W. A clone size is listed for some rows: how often the clone was seen (once, few, many), or a class if it is expanded.

v_call,clone_size,j_call,cdr3_aa
TRBV27,-,TRBJ2-3,CASSLATTSSTDTQYF
TRBV3-1/TRBV3-2,-,TRBJ2-1,CASSPETASEQFF
TRBV19,-,TRBJ2-7,CASSTGTSAFYEQYF
TRBV11-2,-,TRBJ1-2,CASSSRDRGVYGYTF
TRBV7-9,-,TRBJ2-5,CASSLVGLAGGRETQYF
TRBV5-6,few,TRBJ1-2,CASSLAGRGLGYTF
TRBV30,-,TRBJ2-5,CAWSPGLQETQYF
TRBV23-1,-,TRBJ2-5,CASSQQGGRWLAGGPFLTQYF
TRBV3-1/TRBV3-2,-,TRBJ2-3,CASSHIDTQYF
TRBV24-1,-,TRBJ2-3,CATSGDTDTQYF
TRBV7-9,-,TRBJ2-5,CASSFGGVETQYF
TRBV29-1,-,TRBJ1-3,CSVEGQGRGNTIYF
TRBV21-1,-,TRBJ2-1,CASSKGPTLSHPFALYNEQFF
TRBV29-1,-,TRBJ1-1,CSGLGGAVNTEAFF
TRBV3-1/TRBV3-2,-,TRBJ1-6,CASSLMQGGSPLHF
TRBV9,-,TRBJ1-1,CASSVDEGFMNTEAFF
TRBV7-9,once,TRBJ2-1,CASSWTSGDNEQFF
TRBV2,-,TRBJ1-1,CASSEAMNTEAFF
TRBV3-1/TRBV3-2,-,TRBJ1-3,CASSLTDGNTIYF
TRBV5-8,-,TRBJ2-2,CASSHAPGLANTGELFF
TRBV19,-,TRBJ2-2,CASRPSGMNGELFF
TRBV18,-,TRBJ1-3,CASSPQPGQGLGNTIYF
TRBV7-9,-,TRBJ2-7,CASSFSAGLDMTYEQYF
TRBV27,-,TRBJ2-1,CASRSRRSKPQRNNEQFF
TRBV2,-,TRBJ1-2,CASSESGEGGYTF
TRBV11-2,-,TRBJ1-1,CASSLTAGRAFF
TRBV2,once,TRBJ2-7,CASSDRSYEQYF
TRBV7-9,-,TRBJ1-5,CASSLGGGNQPQHF
TRBV29-1,-,TRBJ2-1,CSVEGTKSSYNEQFF
TRBV19,-,TRBJ2-5,CASSIEPSGYNTKETQYF
TRBV27,-,TRBJ2-5,CASRPPGLASETQYF
TRBV6-5,once,TRBJ1-5,CASRLDSYSNQPQHF
TRBV12-3/TRBV12-4,-,TRBJ1-1,CASSLSRDTEAFF
TRBV4-1,-,TRBJ2-3,CASSQGGIVRERTDTQYF
TRBV27,-,TRBJ1-6,CASSPRANSPLHF
TRBV11-2,-,TRBJ2-6,CASSLGGAGANVLTF
TRBV5-1,-,TRBJ2-1,CASSLDGGSYNEQFF
TRBV6-1,-,TRBJ1-5,CASSEAPQPQHF
TRBV4-1,-,TRBJ2-2,CASSREGILPTGELFF
TRBV10-2,-,TRBJ2-7,CASSWQENYEQYF
TRBV30,-,TRBJ1-3,CAWSPTGDTIYF
TRBV18,-,TRBJ1-5,CASSPGRGRGSNQPQHF
TRBV7-9,-,TRBJ2-5,CASSLGGTGIETQYF
TRBV7-9,-,TRBJ2-1,CASSLGLNDEQFF
TRBV11-3,once,TRBJ2-1,CASSLRAGGYNEQFF
TRBV5-4,-,TRBJ1-4,CASSIGTVGSEKLFF
TRBV27,-,TRBJ1-2,CASSSTPFSTYGYTF
TRBV24-1,-,TRBJ1-2,CATSSGGRGGYGYTF
TRBV19,-,TRBJ1-5,CASSMVGGNQPQHF
TRBV19,-,TRBJ2-3,CASSSLGPDTQYF
TRBV24-1,-,TRBJ1-2,CATSDLTGGFEDRYTF
TRBV2,-,TRBJ1-1,CASSPRQGRTEAFF
TRBV2,-,TRBJ2-3,CASTPDYRGDTQYF
TRBV3-1/TRBV3-2,-,TRBJ2-1,CASSQVAESYNEQFF
TRBV18,few,TRBJ1-4,CASSPRQNLEKLFF
TRBV2,-,TRBJ2-5,CASHSGTGGALRGTQYF
TRBV4-1,few,TRBJ2-7,CASSQDNWEASHSYEQYF
TRBV19,once,TRBJ2-7,CASSLFPGTGTYEQYF
TRBV18,-,TRBJ1-2,CASSLQGADGYTF